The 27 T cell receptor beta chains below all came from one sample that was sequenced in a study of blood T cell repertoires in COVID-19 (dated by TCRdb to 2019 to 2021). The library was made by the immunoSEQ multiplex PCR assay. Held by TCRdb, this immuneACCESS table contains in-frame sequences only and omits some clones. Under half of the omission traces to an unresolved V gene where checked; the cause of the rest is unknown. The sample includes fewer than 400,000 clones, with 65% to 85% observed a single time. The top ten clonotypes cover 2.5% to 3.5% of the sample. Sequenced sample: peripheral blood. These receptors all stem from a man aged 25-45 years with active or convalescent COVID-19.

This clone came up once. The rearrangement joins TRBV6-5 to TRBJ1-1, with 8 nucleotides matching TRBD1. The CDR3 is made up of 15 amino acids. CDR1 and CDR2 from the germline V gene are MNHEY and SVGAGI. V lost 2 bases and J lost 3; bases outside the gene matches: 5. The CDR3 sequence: CASSYTPTGDTEAFF. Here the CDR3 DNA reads TGTGCCAGCAGTTACACCCCGACAGGGGACACTGAAGCTTTCTTT.

CDR3 loop: CASSQGLAGIIYEQYF. The CDR3 bases are TGTGCCAGCAGTCAAGGACTAGCGGGCATTATTTACGAGCAGTACTTC. The chain is built from TRBV27 and TRBJ2-7, with 11 bases fitting TRBD2. V shed 5 bases, J shed 4 bases, and the junction held 10 bases outside the gene matches. CDR1 and CDR2 from the germline V gene are MNHEY and SMNVEV (reference sequence). There are 16 residues in the CDR3.

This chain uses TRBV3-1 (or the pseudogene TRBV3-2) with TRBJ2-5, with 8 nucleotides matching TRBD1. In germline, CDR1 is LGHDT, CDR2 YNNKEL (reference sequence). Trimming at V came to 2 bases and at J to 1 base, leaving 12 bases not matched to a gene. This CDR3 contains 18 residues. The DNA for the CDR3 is TGTGCCAGCAGCCAATTATACGGACAGGGCCGCCTCCAAGAGACCCAGTACTTC. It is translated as CASSQLYGQGRLQETQYF.

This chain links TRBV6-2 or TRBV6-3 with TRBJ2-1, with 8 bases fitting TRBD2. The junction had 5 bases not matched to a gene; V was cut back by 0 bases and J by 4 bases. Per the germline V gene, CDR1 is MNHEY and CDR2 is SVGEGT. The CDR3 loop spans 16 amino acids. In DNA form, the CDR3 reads TGTGCCAGCAGTTACTCGATGCGGGAGGTATACAATGAGCAGTTCTTC. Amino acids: CASSYSMREVYNEQFF.

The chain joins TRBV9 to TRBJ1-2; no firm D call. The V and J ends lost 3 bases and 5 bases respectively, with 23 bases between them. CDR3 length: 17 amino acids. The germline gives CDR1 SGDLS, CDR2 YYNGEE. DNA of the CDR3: TGTGCCAGCAGCGGGTCCCACCCGAATGACGGAGGGTATGGCTACACCTTC. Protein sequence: CASSGSHPNDGGYGYTF.

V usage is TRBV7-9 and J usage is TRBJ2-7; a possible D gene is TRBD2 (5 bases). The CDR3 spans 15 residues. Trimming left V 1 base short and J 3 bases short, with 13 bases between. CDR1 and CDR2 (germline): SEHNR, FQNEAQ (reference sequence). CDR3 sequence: CASSLDPGWVYEQYF. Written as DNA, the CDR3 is TGTGCCAGCAGCTTAGACCCGGGGTGGGTCTACGAGCAGTACTTC.

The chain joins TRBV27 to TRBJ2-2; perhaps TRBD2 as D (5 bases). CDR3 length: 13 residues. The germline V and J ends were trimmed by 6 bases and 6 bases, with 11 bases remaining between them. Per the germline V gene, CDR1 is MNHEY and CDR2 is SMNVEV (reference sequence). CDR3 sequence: CASSHSAAGELFF. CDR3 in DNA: TGTGCCAGCAGCCATTCAGCGGCCGGGGAGCTGTTTTTT.

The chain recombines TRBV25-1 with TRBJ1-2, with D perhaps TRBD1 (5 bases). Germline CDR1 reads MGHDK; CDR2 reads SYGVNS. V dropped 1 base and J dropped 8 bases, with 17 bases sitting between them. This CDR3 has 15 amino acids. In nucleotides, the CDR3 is TGTGCCAGCAGTGAATGGAAACAGGTTTTGTCCGGCTACACCTTC. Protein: CASSEWKQVLSGYTF.

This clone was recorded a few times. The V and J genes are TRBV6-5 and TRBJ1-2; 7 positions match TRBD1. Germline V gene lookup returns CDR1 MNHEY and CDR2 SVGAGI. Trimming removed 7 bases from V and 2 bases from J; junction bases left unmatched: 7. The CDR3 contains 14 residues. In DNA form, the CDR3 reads TGTGCCAGCAACCCGACAGGGACGAACTATGGCTACACCTTC. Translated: CASNPTGTNYGYTF.

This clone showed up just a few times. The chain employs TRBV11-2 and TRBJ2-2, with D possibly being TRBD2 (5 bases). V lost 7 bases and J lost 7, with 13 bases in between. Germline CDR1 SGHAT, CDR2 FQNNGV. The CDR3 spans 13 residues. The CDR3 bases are TGTGCCAGCACCGCGGCGGGTGGCGGGGAGCTGTTTTTT. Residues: CASTAAGGGELFF.

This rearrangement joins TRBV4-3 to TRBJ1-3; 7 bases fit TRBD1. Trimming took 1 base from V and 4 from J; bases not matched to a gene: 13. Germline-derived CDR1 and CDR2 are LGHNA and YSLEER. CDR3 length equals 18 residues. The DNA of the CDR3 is TGCGCCAGCAGCCAAGCCAAGCCAGGGGGGCTCGGGGGAAACACCATATATTTT. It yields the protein CASSQAKPGGLGGNTIYF.

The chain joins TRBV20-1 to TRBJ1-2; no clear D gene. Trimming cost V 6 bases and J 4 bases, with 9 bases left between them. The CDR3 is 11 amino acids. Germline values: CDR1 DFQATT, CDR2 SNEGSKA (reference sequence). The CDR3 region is CSAPGFYGYTF. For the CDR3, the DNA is TGCAGTGCCCCCGGGTTCTATGGCTACACCTTC.

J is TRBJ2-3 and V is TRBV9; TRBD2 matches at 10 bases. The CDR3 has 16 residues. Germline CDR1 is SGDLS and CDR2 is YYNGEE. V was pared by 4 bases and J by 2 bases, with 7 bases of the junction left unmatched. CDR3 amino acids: CASSPLAGAITDTQYF. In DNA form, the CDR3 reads TGTGCCAGCAGCCCTCTAGCGGGGGCCATCACAGATACGCAGTATTTT.

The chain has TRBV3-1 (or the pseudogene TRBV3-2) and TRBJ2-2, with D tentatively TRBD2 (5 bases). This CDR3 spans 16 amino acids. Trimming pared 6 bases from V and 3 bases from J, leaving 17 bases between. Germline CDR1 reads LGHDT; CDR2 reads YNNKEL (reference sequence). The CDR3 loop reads CASRSAWELDTGELFF. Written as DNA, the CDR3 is TGTGCCAGCAGGAGCGCGTGGGAGTTGGACACCGGGGAGCTGTTTTTT.

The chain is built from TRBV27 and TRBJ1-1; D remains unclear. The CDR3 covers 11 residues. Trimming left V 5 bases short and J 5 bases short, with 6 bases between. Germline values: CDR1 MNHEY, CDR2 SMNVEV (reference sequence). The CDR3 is CASSTGTEAFF. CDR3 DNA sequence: TGTGCCAGCAGTACGGGGACTGAAGCTTTCTTT.

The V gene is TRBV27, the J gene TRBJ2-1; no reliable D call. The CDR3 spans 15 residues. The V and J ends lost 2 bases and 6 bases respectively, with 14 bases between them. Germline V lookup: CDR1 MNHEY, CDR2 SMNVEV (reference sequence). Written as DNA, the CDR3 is TGTGCCAGCAGTTTAGGCCCCTCTGTTACCAATGAGCAGTTCTTC. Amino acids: CASSLGPSVTNEQFF.

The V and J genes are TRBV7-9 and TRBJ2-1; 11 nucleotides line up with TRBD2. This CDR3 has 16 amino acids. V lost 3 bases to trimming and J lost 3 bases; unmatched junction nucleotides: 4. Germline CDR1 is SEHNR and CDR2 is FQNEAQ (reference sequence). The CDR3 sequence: CASSLGLADLYNEQFF. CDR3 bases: TGTGCCAGCAGCTTGGGACTAGCGGACCTCTACAATGAGCAGTTCTTC. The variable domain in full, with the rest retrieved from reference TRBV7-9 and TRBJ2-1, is DTGVSQNPRHKITKRGQNVTFRCDPISEHNRLYWYRQTLGQGPEFLTYFQNEAQLEKSRLLSDRFSAERPKGSFSTLEIQRTEQGDSAMYLCASSLGLADLYNEQFFGPGTRLTVL.

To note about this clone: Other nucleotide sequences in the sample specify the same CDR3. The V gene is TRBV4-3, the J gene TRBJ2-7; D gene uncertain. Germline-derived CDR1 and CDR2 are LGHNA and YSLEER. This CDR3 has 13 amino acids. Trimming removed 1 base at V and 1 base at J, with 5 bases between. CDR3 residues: CASSQGPSYEQYF. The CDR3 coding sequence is TGCGCCAGCAGCCAAGGTCCTTCCTACGAGCAGTACTTC.

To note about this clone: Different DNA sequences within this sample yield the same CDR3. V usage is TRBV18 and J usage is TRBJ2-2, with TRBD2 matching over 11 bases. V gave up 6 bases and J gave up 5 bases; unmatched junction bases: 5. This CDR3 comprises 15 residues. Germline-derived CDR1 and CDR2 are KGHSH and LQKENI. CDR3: CASSPGTSGTGELFF. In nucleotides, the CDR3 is TGTGCCAGCTCCCCCGGGACTAGCGGAACCGGGGAGCTGTTTTTT.

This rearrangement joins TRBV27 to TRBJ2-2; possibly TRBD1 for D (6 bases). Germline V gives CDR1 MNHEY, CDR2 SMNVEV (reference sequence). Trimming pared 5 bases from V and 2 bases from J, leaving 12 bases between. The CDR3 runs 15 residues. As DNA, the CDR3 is TGTGCCAGCAGTCTCGACAGGATTAACACCGGGGAGCTGTTTTTT. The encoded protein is CASSLDRINTGELFF.

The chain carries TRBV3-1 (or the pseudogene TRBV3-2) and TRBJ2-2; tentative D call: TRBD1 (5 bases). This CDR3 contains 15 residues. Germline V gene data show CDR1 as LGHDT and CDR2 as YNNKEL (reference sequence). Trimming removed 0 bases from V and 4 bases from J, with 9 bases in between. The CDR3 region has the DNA TGTGCCAGCAGCCAAGATTCAAGGGGCACCGGGGAGCTGTTTTTT. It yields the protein CASSQDSRGTGELFF.

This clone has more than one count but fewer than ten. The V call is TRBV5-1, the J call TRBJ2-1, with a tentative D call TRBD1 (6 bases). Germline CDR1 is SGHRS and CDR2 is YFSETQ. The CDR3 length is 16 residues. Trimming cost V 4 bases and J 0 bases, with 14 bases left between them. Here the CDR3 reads CASSPDRPSSYNEQFF. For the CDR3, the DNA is TGCGCCAGCAGCCCCGACAGGCCAAGCTCCTACAATGAGCAGTTCTTC.

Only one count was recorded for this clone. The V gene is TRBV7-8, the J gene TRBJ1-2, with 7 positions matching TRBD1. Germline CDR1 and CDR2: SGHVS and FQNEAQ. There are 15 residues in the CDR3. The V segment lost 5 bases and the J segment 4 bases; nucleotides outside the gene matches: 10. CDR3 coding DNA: TGTGCCAGCAGCCCTGGAGGGACAGATTTCTATGGCTACACCTTC. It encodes CASSPGGTDFYGYTF.

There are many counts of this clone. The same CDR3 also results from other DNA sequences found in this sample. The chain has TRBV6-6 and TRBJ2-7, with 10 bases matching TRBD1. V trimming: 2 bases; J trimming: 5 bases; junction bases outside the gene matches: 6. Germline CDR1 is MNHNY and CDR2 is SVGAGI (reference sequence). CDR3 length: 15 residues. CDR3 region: CASSYPGQGSHEQYF. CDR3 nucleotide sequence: TGTGCCAGCAGTTACCCGGGACAGGGGTCCCACGAGCAGTACTTC.

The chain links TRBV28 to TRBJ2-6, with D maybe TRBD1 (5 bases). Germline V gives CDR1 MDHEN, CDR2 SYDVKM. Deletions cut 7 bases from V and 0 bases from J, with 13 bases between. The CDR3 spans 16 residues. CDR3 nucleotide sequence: TGTGCCAGCACCCGACAGCCGGGCTCTGGGGCCAACGTCCTGACTTTC. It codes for CASTRQPGSGANVLTF.

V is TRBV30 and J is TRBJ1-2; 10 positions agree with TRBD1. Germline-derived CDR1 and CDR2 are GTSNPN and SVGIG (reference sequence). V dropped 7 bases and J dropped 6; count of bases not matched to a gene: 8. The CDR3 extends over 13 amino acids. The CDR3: CASRTGGDNGYTF. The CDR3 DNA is TGTGCCTCAAGGACAGGGGGAGACAATGGCTACACCTTC.

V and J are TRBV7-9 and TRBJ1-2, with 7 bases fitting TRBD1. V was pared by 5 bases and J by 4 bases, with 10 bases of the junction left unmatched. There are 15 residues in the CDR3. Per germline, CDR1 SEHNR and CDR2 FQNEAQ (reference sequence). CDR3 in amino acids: CASSVLGGVSYGYTF. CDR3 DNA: TGTGCCAGCAGCGTATTAGGGGGCGTTAGCTATGGCTACACCTTC.